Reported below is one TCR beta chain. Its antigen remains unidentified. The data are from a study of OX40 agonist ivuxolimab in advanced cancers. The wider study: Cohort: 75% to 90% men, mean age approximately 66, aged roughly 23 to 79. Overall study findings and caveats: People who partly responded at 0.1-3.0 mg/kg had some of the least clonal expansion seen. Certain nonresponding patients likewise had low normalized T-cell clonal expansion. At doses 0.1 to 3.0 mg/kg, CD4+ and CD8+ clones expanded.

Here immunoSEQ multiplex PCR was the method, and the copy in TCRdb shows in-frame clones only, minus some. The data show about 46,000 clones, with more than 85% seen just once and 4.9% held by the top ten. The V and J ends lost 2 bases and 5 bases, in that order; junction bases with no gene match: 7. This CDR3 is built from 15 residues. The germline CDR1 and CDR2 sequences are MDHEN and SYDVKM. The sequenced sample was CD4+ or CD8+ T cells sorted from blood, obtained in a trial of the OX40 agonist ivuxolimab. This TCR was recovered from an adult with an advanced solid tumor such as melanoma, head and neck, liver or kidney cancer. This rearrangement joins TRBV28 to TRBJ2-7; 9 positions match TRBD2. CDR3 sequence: CASSLIALAGHEQYF. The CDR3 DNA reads TGTGCCAGCAGTTTAATTGCACTAGCGGGCCACGAGCAGTACTTC.